This TCR beta chain was retrieved from a study of blood T cells in healthy people across ages. The V and J ends lost 5 bases and 6 bases, in that order; junction bases with no gene match: 8. Germline CDR1 MDHEN, CDR2 SYDVKM. The CDR3 length is 14 residues. The second PCR ran roughly 7 to 12 cycles with a sample-barcoded 5' primer and J-beta primers. MiXCR, applied by TCRdb to the 5' RACE reads, yields one record per CDR3 protein. Of about a million distinct CDR3 sequences listed, 45% to 60% are singletons. This clonotype was seen more than once but under ten times. The TCR was taken from a woman aged 55-69 years in good health. The chain employs TRBV28 and TRBJ2-7; TRBD1 matches at 9 bases. The sequencing input was blood. The CDR3 DNA reads TGTGCCAGCAGTCAGACAGGGGGTATTGGCGAGCAGTACTTC. Translation gives CASSQTGGIGEQYF.